A single sample gave rise to the 13 T cell receptor beta chains below, sequenced in a study of early T cells in non-severe SARS-CoV-2 infection. A single record per CDR3 protein comes from TCRdb applying MiXCR to the 5' RACE reads. Of under 70,000 distinct CDR3 sequences in the sample, around a tenth were seen once. Specimen: whole blood. The receptors come from an adult who was a healthcare worker with PCR-confirmed SARS-CoV-2 infection or an uninfected control (not recorded which).

This clonotype was observed at least ten times. The rearrangement joins TRBV18 to TRBJ1-5, with D tentatively TRBD1 (6 bases). CDR1 is KGHSH, CDR2 LQKENI, per germline. Trimming removed 2 bases at V and 0 bases at J, with 8 bases between. The CDR3 has 15 residues. CDR3 in DNA: TGTGCCAGCTCACCAGGACAGCTTAGCAATCAGCCCCAGCATTTT. It encodes CASSPGQLSNQPQHF.

The V gene is TRBV24-1, the J gene TRBJ2-2; 10 bases agree with TRBD1. This CDR3 spans 17 amino acids. V lost 4 bases to trimming and J lost 6 bases; unmatched junction nucleotides: 10. Germline CDR1 KGHDR, CDR2 SFDVKD. CDR3 sequence: CATSDAGTGVIAGELFF. The CDR3 DNA follows: TGTGCCACCAGTGACGCCGGGACAGGGGTTATCGCCGGGGAGCTGTTTTTT.

This clonotype was seen a few times. The chain is built from TRBV3-1 and TRBJ2-7; D tentatively reads TRBD1 or TRBD2 (5 bases each). Deletions cut 5 bases from V and 2 bases from J, with 16 bases between. This CDR3 has 15 amino acids. Germline V gene sequence: CDR1 LGHDT, CDR2 YNNKEL (reference sequence). DNA for the CDR3: TGTGCCAGCAGCACCCGATGGCAGGGACCCTACGAGCAGTACTTC. This encodes CASSTRWQGPYEQYF.

In this sample, this clonotype turned up a few times. J is TRBJ2-3 and V is TRBV20-1; D gene ambiguous. CDR3 length equals 14 residues. Germline CDR1 DFQATT, CDR2 SNEGSKA (reference sequence). V shed 3 bases and J shed 6 bases, with 16 bases lying between them. CDR3 sequence (DNA): TGCAGTGCTAGGGGGTTCGGGCTCCCGGATACGCAGTATTTT. This codes for CSARGFGLPDTQYF.

In its sample, this clonotype was seen many times. J is TRBJ1-4 and V is TRBV4-2; the D is unclear. Germline V CDR1 and CDR2: LGHNA, YNFKEQ. CDR3 length: 12 residues. Between the trimmed V and J ends, which lost 4 bases and 9 bases, there was a span of 9 bases. CDR3 loop: CASSPAGKKLFF. In DNA form, the CDR3 reads TGTGCCAGCAGCCCGGCGGGGAAAAAACTGTTTTTT.

At least ten counts were recorded for this clonotype. The rearrangement joins TRBV6-1 to TRBJ1-5; D is ambiguous. The ends were cut back, 4 bases at V and 6 bases at J, with 13 bases in the middle. CDR3 size: 14 residues. Germline assignment: CDR1 MNHNS and CDR2 SASEGT. CDR3 in DNA: TGTGCCAGCAGTGCTGGGGTCTTGGTTCAGCCCCAGCATTTT. It codes for CASSAGVLVQPQHF.

Many counts were recorded for this clonotype. The chain links TRBV28 to TRBJ1-1; D ambiguous. Germline CDR1 reads MDHEN; CDR2 reads SYDVKM. CDR3 size: 10 residues. Between the trimmed V and J ends, which lost 3 bases and 7 bases, there was a span of 3 bases. CDR3 residues: CASSLGEAFF. CDR3 in DNA: TGTGCCAGCAGTTTGGGTGAAGCTTTCTTT.

The sample holds many counts of this clonotype. V gene TRBV14 combines with J gene TRBJ2-7; D is unresolved. The CDR3 is 13 residues long. The germline CDR1 and CDR2 sequences are SGHDN and FVKESK. The germline V and J ends were trimmed by 4 bases and 2 bases, with 9 bases remaining between them. The CDR3 reads CASSLRRTYEQYF. CDR3 DNA sequence: TGTGCCAGCAGCCTTCGACGGACCTACGAGCAGTACTTC.

This clonotype was recorded many times. The gene calls are TRBV20-1 and TRBJ2-5, with D perhaps TRBD2 (6 bases). Germline-derived CDR1 and CDR2 are DFQATT and SNEGSKA (reference sequence). The CDR3 sequence is 13 residues long. Trimming cost V 6 bases and J 3 bases, with 14 bases left between them. CDR3 bases: TGCAGTGCCCTCGGACCGGGAGAAGAGACCCAGTACTTC. Protein product: CSALGPGEETQYF.

This clonotype appeared many times. CDR3 bases: TGTGCCAGCACTTACGCGGACCTCCTGGGTGGCGAGCAGTACTTC. It translates to CASTYADLLGGEQYF. The chain carries TRBV2 and TRBJ2-7; D not certain. The CDR3 totals 15 residues. Germline V CDR1 and CDR2: SNHLY, FYNNEI. Trimming left V 7 bases short and J 6 bases short, with 22 bases between.

This chain links TRBV4-1 with TRBJ2-7, with 8 bases lining up with TRBD1. Unmatched junction bases numbered 4, after V lost 4 bases and J lost 5 bases. This CDR3 spans 13 amino acids. The germline V gene has CDR1 MGHRA and CDR2 YSYEKL. The CDR3 sequence: CASSLNRGNEQYF. CDR3 nucleotide sequence: TGCGCCAGCAGCCTCAACAGGGGGAACGAGCAGTACTTC.

Ten or more counts support this clonotype. The chain is built from TRBV24-1 and TRBJ2-3; D is undetermined. V was pared by 2 bases and J by 3 bases, with 8 bases between. Germline V gene lookup returns CDR1 KGHDR and CDR2 SFDVKD. This CDR3 comprises 14 residues. CDR3 coding DNA: TGTGCCACCAGTGATTCCTCAAGGACAGATACGCAGTATTTT. Protein sequence: CATSDSSRTDTQYF.

This clonotype has at least ten counts. CDR3 region: CASTDPGLAGGPDTDTQYF. The CDR3 coding sequence is TGTGCCAGCACGGACCCGGGACTAGCGGGAGGCCCGGACACAGATACGCAGTATTTT. The chain uses TRBV7-8 and TRBJ2-3; 15 bases are shared with TRBD2. Per germline, CDR1 SGHVS and CDR2 FQNEAQ. The CDR3 length is 19 residues. With 7 bases clipped from V and 2 bases from J, the junction kept 13 bases outside the gene matches.